Below, 15 T cell receptor beta chains from the same sample are listed, as sequenced in a study of somatic mutations in cytotoxic T cells in rheumatoid arthritis. The repertoire was sequenced with immunoSEQ multiplex PCR; TCRdb's copy has only in-frame clones and lacks some. Counted here are 15,000 to 20,000 clones, about 85% occurring once; the ten biggest clones make up about 10%. Sequenced material: CD8+ T cells sorted from blood. These receptors all stem from a man aged 18 to 30 with rheumatoid arthritis.

The chain joins TRBV29-1 to TRBJ2-7, with D unresolved. The germline gives CDR1 SQVTM, CDR2 ANQGSEA. Trimming shortened V by 7 bases and J by 6 bases, and 13 bases separated the two germline ends. The CDR3 is made up of 11 amino acids. The CDR3 DNA sequence: TGCAGCGCCAAGGTCAATTCCGAGCAGTACTTC. Encoded protein: CSAKVNSEQYF.

J is TRBJ2-1 and V is TRBV27; D may correspond to TRBD1 or TRBD2 (5 bases each). V was trimmed by 6 bases and J by 0 bases, leaving 12 bases between them. Germline CDR1 and CDR2: MNHEY and SMNVEV (reference sequence). The CDR3 totals 15 residues. CDR3 amino acids: CASRQGPSSYNEQFF. The CDR3 bases are TGTGCCAGCAGGCAGGGACCAAGCTCCTACAATGAGCAGTTCTTC.

The chain employs TRBV5-6 and TRBJ1-2; D not resolved. Deletions cut 5 bases from V and 5 bases from J, with 13 bases between. Germline-derived CDR1 and CDR2 are SGHDT and YYEEEE. The CDR3 loop spans 13 amino acids. DNA for the CDR3: TGTGCCAGCAGTCCCGGAGTCGGATATGGCTACACCTTC. It codes for CASSPGVGYGYTF.

This chain uses TRBV2 with TRBJ1-2; D is ambiguous. Looked up from germline, CDR1 is SNHLY and CDR2 is FYNNEI. The V gene lost 6 bases and the J gene lost 8 bases, with 10 bases spanning the gap. The length of the CDR3 is 11 residues. CDR3 bases: TGTGCCAGCAGGATCTCGGCCGGCTACACCTTC. The encoded protein is CASRISAGYTF. Full variable domain (missing parts from reference TRBV2 and TRBJ1-2): EPEVTQTPSHQVTQMGQEVILRCVPISNHLYFYWYRQILGQKVEFLVSFYNNEISEKSEIFDDQFSVERPDGSNFTLKIRSTKLEDSAMYFCASRISAGYTFGSGTRLTVV.

The chain carries TRBV5-4 and TRBJ1-6; perhaps TRBD1 as D (6 bases). The CDR3 is 14 amino acids. Germline values: CDR1 SGHNT, CDR2 YYREEE (reference sequence). The V and J ends lost 4 bases and 7 bases respectively, with 12 bases between them. CDR3 nucleotide sequence: TGTGCCAGCAGCGTCAGGGGCGGGAATTCACCCCTCCACTTT. Amino acids: CASSVRGGNSPLHF.

The rearrangement joins TRBV4-1 to TRBJ2-7, with TRBD1 matching over 9 bases. In germline, CDR1 is MGHRA, CDR2 YSYEKL. The CDR3 covers 16 residues. Trimming removed 4 bases from V and 5 bases from J; junction bases left unmatched: 12. CDR3 nucleotide sequence: TGCGCCAGCAGCCTAAACCCGGGGGGACAGGGCCACGAGCAGTACTTC. Translation gives CASSLNPGGQGHEQYF.

This clone has only one observation. V gene TRBV29-1 combines with J gene TRBJ1-2; D is unclear. Germline values: CDR1 SQVTM, CDR2 ANQGSEA. Deletions cut 8 bases from V and 4 bases from J, with 14 bases between. The CDR3 extends over 12 amino acids. As DNA, the CDR3 is TGCAGCCCCTACAAGGAGGTCTATGGCTACACCTTC. Protein: CSPYKEVYGYTF.

The genes are TRBV28 and TRBJ1-5, with a possible D match to TRBD1 (5 bases). The CDR3 contains 17 residues. The germline V and J ends were trimmed by 3 bases and 1 base, with 16 bases remaining between them. Germline-derived CDR1 and CDR2 are MDHEN and SYDVKM. Written as DNA, the CDR3 is TGTGCCAGCAGTTTCGTAGGGGCGATATCAAGCAATCAGCCCCAGCATTTT. Its protein is CASSFVGAISSNQPQHF.

The V and J genes are TRBV15 and TRBJ1-4; D not resolved. The CDR3 is 16 residues long. V dropped 5 bases and J dropped 5 bases, with 18 bases sitting between them. Germline V gene data show CDR1 as LNHNV and CDR2 as YYDKDF (reference sequence). The CDR3 is CATSGSSRPTNEKLFF. CDR3 bases: TGTGCCACCAGCGGATCTAGTAGGCCGACAAATGAAAAACTGTTTTTT. Based on the CDR3 plus reference TRBV15 and TRBJ1-4, the full variable domain is DAMVIQNPRYQVTQFGKPVTLSCSQTLNHNVMYWYQQKSSQAPKLLFHYYDKDFNNEADTPDNFQSRRPNTSFCFLDIRSPGLGDTAMYLCATSGSSRPTNEKLFFGSGTQLSVL.

The chain has TRBV7-3 and TRBJ2-3; 7 bases are a match to TRBD2. This CDR3 contains 16 residues. Trimming at V came to 1 base and at J to 3 bases, leaving 7 bases not matched to a gene. From germline, CDR1 is SGHTA and CDR2 FQGTGA. DNA for the CDR3: TGTGCCAGCAGCTTAAGTCCAGCGGGGAGGACAGATACGCAGTATTTT. Residues: CASSLSPAGRTDTQYF.

This clone has only one observation. V gene TRBV19 combines with J gene TRBJ1-5; no reliable D call. The germline CDR1 and CDR2 sequences are LNHDA and SQIVND (reference sequence). V dropped 3 bases and J dropped 9 bases, with 6 bases sitting between them. The CDR3 runs 11 residues. For the CDR3, the DNA is TGTGCCAGTAGTATGCCCGGGCCCCAGCATTTT. Translated: CASSMPGPQHF.

J is TRBJ1-1 and V is TRBV19; D gene ambiguous. The CDR3 loop spans 13 amino acids. Trimming took off 2 bases at V and 5 bases at J, with 9 bases between the two ends. In germline, CDR1 is LNHDA, CDR2 SQIVND (reference sequence). CDR3 DNA: TGTGCCAGTAGTATAACAGTGGGGACTGAAGCTTTCTTT. This codes for CASSITVGTEAFF.

The genes are TRBV28 and TRBJ2-7; 7 bases map to TRBD1. The CDR3 covers 15 residues. Germline V gene data show CDR1 as MDHEN and CDR2 as SYDVKM. The V and J ends lost 6 bases and 1 base, in that order; junction bases with no gene match: 9. This CDR3 is CASSPVDRDSYEQYF. DNA of the CDR3: TGTGCCAGCAGCCCAGTCGACAGGGATTCCTACGAGCAGTACTTC.

The sample holds a few counts of this clone. CDR3 coding DNA: TGTGCCAGCAGTTTGACAGGGGGAATGCAGCCCCAGCATTTT. It encodes CASSLTGGMQPQHF. The chain recombines TRBV27 with TRBJ1-5; 9 bases are a match to TRBD1. The trim removed 3 bases at V and 7 bases at J, leaving 4 bases unmatched. CDR3 size: 14 residues. Germline-derived CDR1 and CDR2 are MNHEY and SMNVEV (reference sequence).

The chain is built from TRBV29-1 and TRBJ1-2; D not resolved. The CDR3 contains 15 residues. CDR1 and CDR2 (germline): SQVTM, ANQGSEA. Trimming cost V 1 base and J 2 bases, with 14 bases left between them. For the CDR3, the DNA is TGCAGCGTTGAAGGCCAGCCCGGTCCCAACTATGGCTACACCTTC. Its protein product is CSVEGQPGPNYGYTF.